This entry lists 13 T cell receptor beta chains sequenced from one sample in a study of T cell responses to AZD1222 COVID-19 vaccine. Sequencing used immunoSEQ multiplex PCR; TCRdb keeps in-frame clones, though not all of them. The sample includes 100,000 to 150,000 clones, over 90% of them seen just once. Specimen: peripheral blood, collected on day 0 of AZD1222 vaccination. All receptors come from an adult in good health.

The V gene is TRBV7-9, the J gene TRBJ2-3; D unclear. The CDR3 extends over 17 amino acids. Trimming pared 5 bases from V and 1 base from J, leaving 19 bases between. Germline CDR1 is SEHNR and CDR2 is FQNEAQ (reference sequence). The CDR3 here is CASSVRRVMIGTDTQYF. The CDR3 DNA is TGTGCCAGCAGCGTTAGAAGGGTTATGATTGGCACAGATACGCAGTATTTT.

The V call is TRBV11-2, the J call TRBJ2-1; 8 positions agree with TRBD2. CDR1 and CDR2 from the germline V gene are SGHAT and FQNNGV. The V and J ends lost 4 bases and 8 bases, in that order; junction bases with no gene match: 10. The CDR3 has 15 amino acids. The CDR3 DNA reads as TGTGCCAGCAGCTCCGGACGGGGGGGTTCCTATGAGCAGTTCTTC. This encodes CASSSGRGGSYEQFF.

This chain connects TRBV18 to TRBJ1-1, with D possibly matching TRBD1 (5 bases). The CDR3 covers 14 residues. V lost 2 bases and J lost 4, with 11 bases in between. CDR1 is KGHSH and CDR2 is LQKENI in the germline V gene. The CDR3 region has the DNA TGTGCCAGCTCACCATCCGGGGGAAGCACTGAAGCTTTCTTT. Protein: CASSPSGGSTEAFF.

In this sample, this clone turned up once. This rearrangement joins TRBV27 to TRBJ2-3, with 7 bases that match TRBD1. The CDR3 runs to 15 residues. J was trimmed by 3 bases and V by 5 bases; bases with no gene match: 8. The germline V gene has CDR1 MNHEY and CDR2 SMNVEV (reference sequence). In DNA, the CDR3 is TGTGCCAGCAGTAAGACAGGGAGTGGAACAGATACGCAGTATTTT. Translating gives CASSKTGSGTDTQYF.

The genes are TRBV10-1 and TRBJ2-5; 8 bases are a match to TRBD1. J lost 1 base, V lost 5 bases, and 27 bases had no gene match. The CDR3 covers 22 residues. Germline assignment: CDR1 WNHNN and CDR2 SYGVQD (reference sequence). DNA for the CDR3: TGCGCCAGCAGTTCGATGGACAGGGAGAGGTGGGCGGATGTTGTCTTCCAAGAGACCCAGTACTTC. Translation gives CASSSMDRERWADVVFQETQYF.

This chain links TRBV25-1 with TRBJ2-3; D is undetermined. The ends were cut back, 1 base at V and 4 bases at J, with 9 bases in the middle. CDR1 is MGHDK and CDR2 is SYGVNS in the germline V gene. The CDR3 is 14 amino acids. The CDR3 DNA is TGTGCCAGCAGTGAATTCTACGAGCCAGATACGCAGTATTTT. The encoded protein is CASSEFYEPDTQYF.

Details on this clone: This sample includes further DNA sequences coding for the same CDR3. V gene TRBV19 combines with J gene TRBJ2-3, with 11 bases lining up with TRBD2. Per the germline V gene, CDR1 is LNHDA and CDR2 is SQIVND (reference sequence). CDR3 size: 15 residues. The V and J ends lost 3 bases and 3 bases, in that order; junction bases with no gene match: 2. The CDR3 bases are TGTGCCAGTAGTATCCTAGCGGGAGGAACAGATACGCAGTATTTT. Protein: CASSILAGGTDTQYF.

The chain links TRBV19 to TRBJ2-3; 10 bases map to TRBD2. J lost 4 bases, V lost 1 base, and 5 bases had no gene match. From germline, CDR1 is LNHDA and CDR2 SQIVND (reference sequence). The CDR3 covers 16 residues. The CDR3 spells CASSIGLAGGSDTQYF. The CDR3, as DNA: TGTGCCAGTAGTATAGGCTTAGCGGGGGGCTCAGATACGCAGTATTTT.

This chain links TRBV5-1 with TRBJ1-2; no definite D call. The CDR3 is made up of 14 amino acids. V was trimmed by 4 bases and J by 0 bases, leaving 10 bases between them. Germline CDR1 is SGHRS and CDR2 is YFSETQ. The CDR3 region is CASSKSAANYGYTF. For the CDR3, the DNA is TGCGCCAGCAGCAAATCAGCAGCTAACTATGGCTACACCTTC.

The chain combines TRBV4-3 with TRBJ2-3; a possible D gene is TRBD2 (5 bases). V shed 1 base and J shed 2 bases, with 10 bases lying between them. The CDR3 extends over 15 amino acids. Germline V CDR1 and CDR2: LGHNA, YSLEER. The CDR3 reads CASSQARTYTDTQYF. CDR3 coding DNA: TGCGCCAGCAGCCAAGCGCGGACTTACACAGATACGCAGTATTTT.

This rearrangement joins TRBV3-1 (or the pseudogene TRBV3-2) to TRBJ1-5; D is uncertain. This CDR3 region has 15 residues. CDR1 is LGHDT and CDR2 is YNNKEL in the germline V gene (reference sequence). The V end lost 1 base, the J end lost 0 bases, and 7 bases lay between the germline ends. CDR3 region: CASSQGRSSNQPQHF. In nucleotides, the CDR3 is TGTGCCAGCAGCCAAGGGAGAAGTAGCAATCAGCCCCAGCATTTT.

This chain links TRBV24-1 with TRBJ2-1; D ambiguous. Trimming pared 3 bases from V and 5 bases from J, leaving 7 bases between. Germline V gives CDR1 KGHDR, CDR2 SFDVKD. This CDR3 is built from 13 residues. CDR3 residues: CATSDGMDNEQFF. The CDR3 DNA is TGTGCCACCAGTGATGGGATGGACAATGAGCAGTTCTTC.

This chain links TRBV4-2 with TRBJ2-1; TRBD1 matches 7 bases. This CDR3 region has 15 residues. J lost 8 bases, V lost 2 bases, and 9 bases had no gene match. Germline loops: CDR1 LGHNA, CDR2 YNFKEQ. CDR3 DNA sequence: TGTGCCAGCAGCCAAAGGAGCCGACAGGGAGATGAGCAGTTCTTC. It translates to CASSQRSRQGDEQFF.